Listed here are 17 T cell receptor beta chains from one sample, sequenced in a study of graft-versus-host responses after intestinal transplantation. Antigens for these TCRs are unknown. This table comes from immunoSEQ multiplex PCR, and its TCRdb copy is limited to in-frame clones, with some not included. The profile shows 30,000 to 40,000 clones, around 94% of them singletons. This specimen consisted of unstimulated CD4+ T cells sorted from spleen or lymph node cells, obtained before transplant. These receptors were taken from a human donor who was the organ donor for an intestinal transplant.

The V and J genes are TRBV11-3 and TRBJ1-2; D is uncertain. Germline lookup yields CDR1 SGHNT and CDR2 YENEEA. The CDR3 sequence is 13 residues long. V was pared by 1 base and J by 4 bases, with 7 bases between. The CDR3: CASSLVGFYGYTF. DNA of the CDR3: TGTGCCAGCAGCTTAGTCGGCTTCTATGGCTACACCTTC.

The J gene is TRBJ2-7, the V gene TRBV25-1, with unresolved D. In germline, CDR1 is MGHDK, CDR2 SYGVNS. The CDR3 totals 14 residues. The ends were cut back, 5 bases at V and 3 bases at J, with 14 bases in the middle. The chain's CDR3 is CASSSEGMFYEQYF. The CDR3 region has the DNA TGTGCCAGCAGTAGTGAAGGTATGTTCTACGAGCAGTACTTC.

The V and J genes are TRBV7-2 and TRBJ2-2, with no clear D. Trimming removed 5 bases at V and 6 bases at J, with 7 bases between. This CDR3 is 12 amino acids long. The germline CDR1 and CDR2 sequences are SGHTA and FQGNSA. The CDR3, as DNA: TGTGCCAGCAGCCCCTTGGCCGGGGAGCTGTTTTTT. This codes for CASSPLAGELFF.

This chain joins TRBV4-3 and TRBJ2-1; unclear D gene. Per germline, CDR1 LGHNA and CDR2 YSLEER. V gave up 4 bases and J gave up 3 bases, with 4 bases separating them. This CDR3 is built from 12 residues. The CDR3 DNA sequence: TGCGCCAGCAGCCTCGACTACAATGAGCAGTTCTTC. Translating it yields CASSLDYNEQFF.

J is TRBJ2-5 and V is TRBV7-9; 11 bases agree with TRBD2. Germline CDR1 reads SEHNR; CDR2 reads FQNEAQ (reference sequence). The CDR3 is 18 residues long. V trimming: 6 bases; J trimming: 5 bases; junction bases outside the gene matches: 17. CDR3 bases: TGTGCCAGCAGATTATGGAGACCCCTAGCGGGGGGAGGGGAGACCCAGTACTTC. This translates into CASRLWRPLAGGGETQYF.

The chain is built from TRBV11-2 and TRBJ2-6; D is ambiguous. Trimming stripped 2 bases from V and 3 bases from J, with 11 bases between. The CDR3 is made up of 16 amino acids. The V gene's germline CDR1 is SGHAT and CDR2 FQNNGV. In DNA form, the CDR3 reads TGTGCCAGCAGCTTACATCGGGCGGATGGGGCCAACGTCCTGACTTTC. It specifies CASSLHRADGANVLTF.

This clone was seen a single time. The chain combines TRBV4-2 with TRBJ2-2; 7 nucleotides align to TRBD2. The CDR3 loop spans 16 amino acids. Germline CDR1 reads LGHNA; CDR2 reads YNFKEQ. J was trimmed by 4 bases and V by 0 bases; bases with no gene match: 5. As DNA, the CDR3 is TGTGCCAGCAGCCAAGAGCAGGGAGGGTTCACCGGGGAGCTGTTTTTT. Translation: CASSQEQGGFTGELFF.

The chain uses TRBV11-2 and TRBJ2-1; 7 nucleotides match TRBD1. Germline V gives CDR1 SGHAT, CDR2 FQNNGV. The CDR3 covers 16 residues. V was pared by 5 bases and J by 6 bases, with 13 bases of the junction left unmatched. DNA for the CDR3: TGTGCCAGCAGCCAAGTTAGAGGGGGCCGTATCAATGAGCAGTTCTTC. Protein sequence: CASSQVRGGRINEQFF.

The chain joins TRBV2 to TRBJ1-1; 11 bases agree with TRBD1. V shed 5 bases, J shed 11 bases, and the junction held 10 bases outside the gene matches. This CDR3 spans 14 amino acids. The germline V gene has CDR1 SNHLY and CDR2 FYNNEI. CDR3: CASSLLDRGRGAFF. The CDR3 DNA reads TGTGCCAGCAGTTTGTTGGACAGGGGGCGAGGGGCTTTCTTT.

The chain links TRBV4-1 to TRBJ1-2; D gene uncertain. With 4 bases removed from V and 4 bases from J, the gap between germline ends came to 22 bases. Germline CDR1 is MGHRA and CDR2 is YSYEKL. The CDR3 extends over 17 amino acids. CDR3 sequence reads: CASSPSDNLLYSYGYTF. The CDR3 DNA sequence: TGCGCCAGCAGCCCTAGTGACAACCTCCTCTACTCCTATGGCTACACCTTC.

The chain carries TRBV5-1 and TRBJ2-7; D may be TRBD1 (5 bases). CDR3 length equals 11 residues. V was clipped by 0 bases and J by 8 bases, with 6 bases between them. Germline V lookup: CDR1 SGHRS, CDR2 YFSETQ. The CDR3 sequence: CASSLEGKQYF. The CDR3 nucleotides read TGCGCCAGCAGCTTGGAGGGGAAGCAGTACTTC.

The V call is TRBV5-5, the J call TRBJ2-1, with a weak D call TRBD1 (5 bases). The CDR3 covers 15 residues. V was clipped by 2 bases and J by 3 bases, with 12 bases between them. Per germline, CDR1 SGHKS and CDR2 YYEKEE (reference sequence). CDR3 sequence (DNA): TGTGCCAGCAGCTTAGGGGCGACCCTCTACAATGAGCAGTTCTTC. Its translation: CASSLGATLYNEQFF.

The chain uses TRBV5-6 and TRBJ1-2; D call uncertain. The CDR3 has 11 amino acids. Per the germline V gene, CDR1 is SGHDT and CDR2 is YYEEEE. V dropped 2 bases and J dropped 4 bases, with 3 bases sitting between them. The CDR3 reads CASSLAYGYTF. CDR3 nucleotides: TGTGCCAGCAGCTTAGCCTATGGCTACACCTTC.

CDR3 coding DNA: TGTGCCAGCTCACCAGGTCTGGGTCGAAAGGGCTACACCTTC. It encodes CASSPGLGRKGYTF. The chain has TRBV18 and TRBJ1-2, with unresolved D. The ends were cut back, 2 bases at V and 8 bases at J, with 15 bases in the middle. In germline, CDR1 is KGHSH, CDR2 LQKENI. The CDR3 is made up of 14 amino acids.

The rearrangement joins TRBV7-2 to TRBJ2-7, with a possible D match to TRBD1 (5 bases). This CDR3 contains 16 residues. V was clipped by 0 bases and J by 3 bases, with 15 bases between them. Germline CDR1 and CDR2: SGHTA and FQGNSA. In nucleotides, the CDR3 is TGTGCCAGCAGCTTAGCGGGGCACCCCGCTATCTACGAGCAGTACTTC. This encodes CASSLAGHPAIYEQYF.

The V gene is TRBV10-1, the J gene TRBJ1-5; TRBD1 might be the D (5 bases). CDR3 size: 18 residues. V gave up 4 bases and J gave up 0 bases, with 19 bases separating them. The germline V gene encodes CDR1 WNHNN and CDR2 SYGVQD (reference sequence). This CDR3 is CASSGVVWGTYSNQPQHF. The CDR3 DNA follows: TGCGCCAGCAGTGGCGTCGTATGGGGCACGTATAGCAATCAGCCCCAGCATTTT.

The V call is TRBV5-1, the J call TRBJ1-3; D might be TRBD1 (5 bases). Germline V lookup: CDR1 SGHRS, CDR2 YFSETQ. The CDR3 spans 15 residues. V was cut by 1 base and J by 0 bases, with 8 bases left in between. CDR3 bases: TGCGCCAGCAGCTTGAGCGGACACTCTGGAAACACCATATATTTT. Amino acids: CASSLSGHSGNTIYF.